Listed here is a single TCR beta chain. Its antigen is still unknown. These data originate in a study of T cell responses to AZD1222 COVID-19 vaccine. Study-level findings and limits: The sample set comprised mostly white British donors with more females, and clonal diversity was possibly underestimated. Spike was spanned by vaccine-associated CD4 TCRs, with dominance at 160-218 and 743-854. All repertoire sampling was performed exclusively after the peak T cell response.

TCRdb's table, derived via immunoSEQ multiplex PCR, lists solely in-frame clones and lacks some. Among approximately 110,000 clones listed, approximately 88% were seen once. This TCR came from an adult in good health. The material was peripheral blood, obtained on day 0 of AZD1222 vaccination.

DNA for the CDR3: TGTGCCAGCAGTGAGCTTTTTGGGTCGGATATTTACAATGAGCAGTTCTTC. This translates into CASSELFGSDIYNEQFF. The rearrangement links TRBV6-1 to TRBJ2-1; D is unresolved. Trimming took off 3 bases at V and 4 bases at J, with 19 bases between the two ends. CDR1 is MNHNS and CDR2 is SASEGT in the germline V gene. This CDR3 spans 17 amino acids.